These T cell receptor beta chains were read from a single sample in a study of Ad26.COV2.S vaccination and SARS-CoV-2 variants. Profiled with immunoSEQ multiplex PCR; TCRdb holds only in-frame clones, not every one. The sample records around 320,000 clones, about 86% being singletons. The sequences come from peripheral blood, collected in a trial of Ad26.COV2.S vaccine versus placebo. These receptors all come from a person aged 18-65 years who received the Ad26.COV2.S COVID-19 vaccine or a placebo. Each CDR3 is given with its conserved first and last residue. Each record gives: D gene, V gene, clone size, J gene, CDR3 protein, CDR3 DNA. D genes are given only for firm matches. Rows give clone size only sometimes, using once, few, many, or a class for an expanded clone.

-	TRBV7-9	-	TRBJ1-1	CASTTVRGITEAFF	TGTGCCAGCACCACCGTGAGGGGTATCACTGAAGCTTTCTTT
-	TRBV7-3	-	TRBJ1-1	CASSLQTVPNTEAFF	TGTGCCAGCAGCCTCCAGACAGTTCCTAACACTGAAGCTTTCTTT
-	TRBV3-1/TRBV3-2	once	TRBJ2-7	CASSPVWDGGGVQYF	TGTGCCAGCAGCCCCGTGTGGGACGGGGGCGGGGTGCAGTACTTC
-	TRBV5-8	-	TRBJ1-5	CASSPPTGGGYQPQHF	TGTGCCAGCAGCCCTCCAACTGGAGGGGGTTATCAGCCCCAGCATTTT
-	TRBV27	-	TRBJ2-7	CASRPRQVSEQYF	TGTGCCAGCAGGCCGAGACAGGTATCCGAGCAGTACTTC
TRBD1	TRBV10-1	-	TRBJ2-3	CASSEGSGGVGTDTQYF	TGCGCCAGCAGTGAAGGATCAGGGGGCGTAGGCACAGATACGCAGTATTTT
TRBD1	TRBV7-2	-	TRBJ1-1	CASSSVARGSTEAFF	TGTGCCAGCAGCTCCGTCGCCAGGGGGAGCACTGAAGCTTTCTTT
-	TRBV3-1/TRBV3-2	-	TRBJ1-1	CASSQIGWTEAFF	TGTGCCAGCAGCCAGATAGGCTGGACTGAAGCTTTCTTT
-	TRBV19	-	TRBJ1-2	CASSISAGGGNYGYTF	TGTGCCAGTAGTATAAGCGCCGGGGGCGGTAACTATGGCTACACCTTC
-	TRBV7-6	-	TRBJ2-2	CASSWGGPGTGELFF	TGTGCCAGCAGCTGGGGCGGCCCTGGCACCGGGGAGCTGTTTTTT
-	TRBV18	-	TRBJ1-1	CASSPYSQRSLTGAFF	TGTGCCAGCTCACCTTATTCACAGCGCTCCTTGACTGGAGCTTTCTTT
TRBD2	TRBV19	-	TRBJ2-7	CASSPRLAGIYEQYF	TGTGCCAGTAGTCCCAGACTAGCGGGGATCTACGAGCAGTACTTC
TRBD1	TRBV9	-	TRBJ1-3	CASSGQGTNTIYF	TGTGCCAGCAGCGGACAGGGGACAAACACCATATATTTT
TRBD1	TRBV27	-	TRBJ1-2	CASSPRDRRGYTF	TGTGCCAGCAGTCCCCGGGACAGGAGGGGCTACACCTTC
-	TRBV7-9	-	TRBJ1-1	CASSFYRENRNTEAFF	TGTGCCAGCAGCTTCTACAGGGAAAACAGAAACACTGAAGCTTTCTTT
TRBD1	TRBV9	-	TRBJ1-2	CASSGEGTGDGYTF	TGTGCCAGCAGCGGGGAGGGGACAGGGGATGGCTACACCTTC
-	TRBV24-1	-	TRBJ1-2	CATSEGGSDGYTF	TGTGCCACCAGTGAGGGGGGGTCGGATGGCTACACCTTC
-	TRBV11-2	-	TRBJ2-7	CASSTDGRRDYEQYF	TGTGCCAGCAGTACCGATGGGCGGAGAGACTACGAGCAGTACTTC
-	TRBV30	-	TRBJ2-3	CAWSSSGLSTDTQYF	TGTGCCTGGAGTTCATCGGGACTTAGCACAGATACGCAGTATTTT
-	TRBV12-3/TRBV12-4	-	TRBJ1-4	CASSLGEGGKLFF	TGTGCCAGCAGTTTAGGTGAAGGAGGGAAACTGTTTTTT
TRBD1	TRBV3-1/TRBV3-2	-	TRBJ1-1	CASSPSDRGHEAFF	TGTGCCAGCAGCCCTTCGGACAGGGGTCATGAAGCTTTCTTT
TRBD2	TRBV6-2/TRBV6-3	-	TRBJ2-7	CASSYSIAGGTYEQYF	TGTGCCAGCAGTTACTCAATAGCGGGGGGCACCTACGAGCAGTACTTC